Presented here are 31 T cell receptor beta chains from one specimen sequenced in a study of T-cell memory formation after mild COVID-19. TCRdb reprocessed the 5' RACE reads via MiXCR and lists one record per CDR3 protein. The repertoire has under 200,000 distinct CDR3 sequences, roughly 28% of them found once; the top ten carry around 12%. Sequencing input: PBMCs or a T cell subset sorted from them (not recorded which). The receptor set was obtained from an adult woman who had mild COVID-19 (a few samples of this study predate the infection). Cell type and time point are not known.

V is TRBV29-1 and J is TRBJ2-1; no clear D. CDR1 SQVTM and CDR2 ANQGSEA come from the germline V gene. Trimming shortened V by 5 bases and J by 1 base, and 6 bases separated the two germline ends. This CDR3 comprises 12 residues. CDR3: CSVKSSYNEQFF. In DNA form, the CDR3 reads TGCAGCGTTAAGAGTTCCTACAATGAGCAGTTCTTC.

In DNA form, the CDR3 reads TGCGCCAGCAGCACCGGGACAGGGGGCAGGGAAAAACTGTTTTTT. This codes for CASSTGTGGREKLFF. The genes are TRBV5-1 and TRBJ1-4; 12 bases are shared with TRBD1. Germline V gene data show CDR1 as SGHRS and CDR2 as YFSETQ. Trimming removed 4 bases from V and 8 bases from J; junction bases left unmatched: 6. CDR3 length: 15 amino acids.

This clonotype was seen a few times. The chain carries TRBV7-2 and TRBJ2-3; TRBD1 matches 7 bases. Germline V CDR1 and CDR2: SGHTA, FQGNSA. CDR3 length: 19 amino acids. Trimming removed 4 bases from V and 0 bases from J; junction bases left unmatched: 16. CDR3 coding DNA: TGTGCCAGCAGCTCGGAAAGGGACAGTTGGGCCCCTAGCACAGATACGCAGTATTTT. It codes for CASSSERDSWAPSTDTQYF. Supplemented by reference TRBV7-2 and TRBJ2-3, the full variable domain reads GAGVSQSPSNKVTEKGKDVELRCDPISGHTALYWYRQSLGQGLEFLIYFQGNSAPDKSGLPSDRFSAERTGGSVSTLTIQRTQQEDSAVYLCASSSERDSWAPSTDTQYFGPGTRLTVL.

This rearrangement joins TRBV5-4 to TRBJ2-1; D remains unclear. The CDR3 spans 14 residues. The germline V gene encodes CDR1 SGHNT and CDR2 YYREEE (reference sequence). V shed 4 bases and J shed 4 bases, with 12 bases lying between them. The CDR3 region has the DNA TGTGCCAGCAGCAACTCTCTTAATTACAATGAGCAGTTCTTC. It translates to CASSNSLNYNEQFF. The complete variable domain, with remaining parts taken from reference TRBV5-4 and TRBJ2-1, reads ETGVTQSPTHLIKTRGQQVTLRCSSQSGHNTVSWYQQALGQGPQFIFQYYREEENGRGNFPPRFSGLQFPNYSSELNVNALELDDSALYLCASSNSLNYNEQFFGPGTRLTVL.

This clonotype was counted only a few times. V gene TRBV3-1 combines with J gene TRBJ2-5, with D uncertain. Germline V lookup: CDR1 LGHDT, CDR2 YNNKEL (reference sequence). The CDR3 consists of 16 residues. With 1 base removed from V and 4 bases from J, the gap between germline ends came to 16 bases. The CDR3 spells CASSQGSVSESETQYF. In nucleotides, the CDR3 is TGTGCCAGCAGCCAAGGAAGCGTTTCCGAATCAGAGACCCAGTACTTC.

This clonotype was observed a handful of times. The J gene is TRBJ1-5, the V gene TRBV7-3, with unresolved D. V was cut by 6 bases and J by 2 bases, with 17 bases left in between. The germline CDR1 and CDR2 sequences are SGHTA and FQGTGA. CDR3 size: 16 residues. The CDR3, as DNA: TGTGCCAGCAGTCCTCGACACCCGTCTGGCAATCAGCCCCAGCATTTT. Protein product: CASSPRHPSGNQPQHF.

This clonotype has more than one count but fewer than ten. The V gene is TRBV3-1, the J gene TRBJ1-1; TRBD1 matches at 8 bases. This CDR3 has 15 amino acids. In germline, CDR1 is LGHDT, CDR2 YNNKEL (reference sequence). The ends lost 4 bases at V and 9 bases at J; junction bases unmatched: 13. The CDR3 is CASSPYGTGVGQAFF. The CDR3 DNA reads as TGTGCCAGCAGCCCATACGGGACAGGCGTGGGACAAGCTTTCTTT. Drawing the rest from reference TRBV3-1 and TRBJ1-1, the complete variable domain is DTAVSQTPKYLVTQMGNDKSIKCEQNLGHDTMYWYKQDSKKFLKIMFSYNNKELIINETVPNRFSPKSPDKAHLNLHINSLELGDSAVYFCASSPYGTGVGQAFFGQGTRLTVV.

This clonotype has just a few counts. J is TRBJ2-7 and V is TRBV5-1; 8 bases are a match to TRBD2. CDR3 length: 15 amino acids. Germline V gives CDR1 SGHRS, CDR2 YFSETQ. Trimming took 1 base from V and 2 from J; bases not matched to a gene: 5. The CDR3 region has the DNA TGCGCCAGCAGCTTGCCGGGGGGGCATACCTACGAGCAGTACTTC. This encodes CASSLPGGHTYEQYF.

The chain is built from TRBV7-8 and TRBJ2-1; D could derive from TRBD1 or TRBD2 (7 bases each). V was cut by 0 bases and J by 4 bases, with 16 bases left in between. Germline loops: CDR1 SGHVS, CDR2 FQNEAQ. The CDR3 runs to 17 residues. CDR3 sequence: CASSLAGAGQRYNEQFF. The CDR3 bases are TGTGCCAGCAGCTTAGCGGGAGCGGGACAGAGATACAATGAGCAGTTCTTC.

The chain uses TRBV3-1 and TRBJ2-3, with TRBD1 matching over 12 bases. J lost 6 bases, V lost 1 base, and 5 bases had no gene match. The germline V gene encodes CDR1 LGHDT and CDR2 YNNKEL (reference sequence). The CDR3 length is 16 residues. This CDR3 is CASSQGDRGLLDTQYF. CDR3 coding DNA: TGTGCCAGCAGCCAAGGGGACAGGGGGCTGTTGGATACGCAGTATTTT.

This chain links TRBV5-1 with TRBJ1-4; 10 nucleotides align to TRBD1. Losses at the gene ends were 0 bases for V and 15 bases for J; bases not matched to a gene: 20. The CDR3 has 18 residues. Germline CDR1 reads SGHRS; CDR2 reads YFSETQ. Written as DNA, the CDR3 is TGCGCCAGCAGCTTGGAGGGACTCCGGGACAGGGGACTACTTTGGGTGTTTTTT. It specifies CASSLEGLRDRGLLWVFF.

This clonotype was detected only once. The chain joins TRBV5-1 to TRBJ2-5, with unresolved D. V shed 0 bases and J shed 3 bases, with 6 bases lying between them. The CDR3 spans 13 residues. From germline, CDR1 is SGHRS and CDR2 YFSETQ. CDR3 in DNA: TGCGCCAGCAGCTTGGGAGCCGAAGAGACCCAGTACTTC. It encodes CASSLGAEETQYF.

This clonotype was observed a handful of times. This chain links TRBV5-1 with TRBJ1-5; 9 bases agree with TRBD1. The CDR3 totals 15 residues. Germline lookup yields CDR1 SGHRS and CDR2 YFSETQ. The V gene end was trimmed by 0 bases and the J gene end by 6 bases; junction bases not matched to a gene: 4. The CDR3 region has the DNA TGCGCCAGCAGCTTGGAAGGACAGGGGAGTCAGCCCCAGCATTTT. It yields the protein CASSLEGQGSQPQHF.

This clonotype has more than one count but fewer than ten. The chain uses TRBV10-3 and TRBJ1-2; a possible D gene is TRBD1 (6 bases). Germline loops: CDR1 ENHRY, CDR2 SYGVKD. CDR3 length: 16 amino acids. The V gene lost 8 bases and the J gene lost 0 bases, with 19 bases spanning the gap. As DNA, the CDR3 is TGTGCCATCTTGGCGAGCAGGGGATATCCTAACTATGGCTACACCTTC. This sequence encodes CAILASRGYPNYGYTF.

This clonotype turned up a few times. CDR3 in DNA: TGTGCCAGCAGCCTCGACAGGGGGTTCACAGATACGCAGTATTTT. Translated: CASSLDRGFTDTQYF. The chain employs TRBV12-3 or TRBV12-4 and TRBJ2-3, with 9 bases lining up with TRBD1. CDR3 length: 15 residues. The J segment lost 2 bases and the V segment lost 6 bases, leaving 6 bases of the junction unmatched.

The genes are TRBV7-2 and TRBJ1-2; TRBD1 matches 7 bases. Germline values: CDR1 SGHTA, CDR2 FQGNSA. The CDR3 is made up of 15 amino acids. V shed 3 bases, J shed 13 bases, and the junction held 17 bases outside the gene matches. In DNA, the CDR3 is TGTGCCAGCAGCTTCGCGTCTACGGGACAGACGACGGGCACCTTC. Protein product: CASSFASTGQTTGTF.

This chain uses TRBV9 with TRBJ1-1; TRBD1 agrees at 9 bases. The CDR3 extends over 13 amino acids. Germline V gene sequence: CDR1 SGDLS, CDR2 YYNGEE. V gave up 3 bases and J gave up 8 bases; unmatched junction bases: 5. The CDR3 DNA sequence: TGTGCCAGCAGCGCCCGACAGGGGGGGGAAGCTTTCTTT. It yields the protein CASSARQGGEAFF.

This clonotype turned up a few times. This CDR3 reads CASSVTAGYNEQFF. CDR3 DNA sequence: TGTGCCAGCAGCGTGACGGCGGGGTACAATGAGCAGTTCTTC. The chain uses TRBV5-5 and TRBJ2-1; TRBD2 is a possible D gene (6 bases). The V gene lost 4 bases and the J gene lost 4 bases, with 12 bases spanning the gap. This CDR3 region has 14 residues. Germline CDR1 SGHKS, CDR2 YYEKEE (reference sequence).

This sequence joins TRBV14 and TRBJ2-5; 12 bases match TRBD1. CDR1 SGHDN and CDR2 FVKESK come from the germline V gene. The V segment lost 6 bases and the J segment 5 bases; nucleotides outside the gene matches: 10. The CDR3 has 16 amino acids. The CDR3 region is CASSSGTGGYGETQYF. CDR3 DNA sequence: TGTGCCAGCAGTTCCGGGACAGGGGGCTATGGGGAGACCCAGTACTTC.

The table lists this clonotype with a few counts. The CDR3 region is CASSLDPGIQYF. The CDR3, as DNA: TGTGCCAGCAGCTTAGATCCTGGCATTCAGTACTTC. The chain carries TRBV7-9 and TRBJ2-4; no clear D. Trimming shortened V by 1 base and J by 9 bases, and 7 bases separated the two germline ends. CDR1 and CDR2 (germline): SEHNR, FQNEAQ (reference sequence). The CDR3 totals 12 residues.

CDR3 loop: CASSPWTGGYYGYTF. CDR3 nucleotide sequence: TGTGCCAGCAGCCCCTGGACAGGGGGCTACTATGGCTACACCTTC. The V and J genes are TRBV14 and TRBJ1-2; TRBD1 matches at 11 bases. Per the germline V gene, CDR1 is SGHDN and CDR2 is FVKESK. With 4 bases clipped from V and 3 bases from J, the junction kept 4 bases outside the gene matches. The CDR3 totals 15 residues.

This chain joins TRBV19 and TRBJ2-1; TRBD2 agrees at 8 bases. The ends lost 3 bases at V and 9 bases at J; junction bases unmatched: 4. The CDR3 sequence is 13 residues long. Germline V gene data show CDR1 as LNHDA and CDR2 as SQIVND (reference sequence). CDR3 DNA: TGTGCCAGTAGTATGCGGGAGGTGGGTGAGCAGTTCTTC. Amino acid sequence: CASSMREVGEQFF.

CDR3 sequence reads: CASSYIDEQFF. CDR3 sequence (DNA): TGTGCCAGCAGTTATATTGATGAGCAGTTCTTC. The rearrangement uses TRBV6-5 and TRBJ2-1; no firm D call. Trimming removed 3 bases from V and 8 bases from J, with 5 bases in between. Per the germline V gene, CDR1 is MNHEY and CDR2 is SVGAGI. The CDR3 has 11 amino acids.

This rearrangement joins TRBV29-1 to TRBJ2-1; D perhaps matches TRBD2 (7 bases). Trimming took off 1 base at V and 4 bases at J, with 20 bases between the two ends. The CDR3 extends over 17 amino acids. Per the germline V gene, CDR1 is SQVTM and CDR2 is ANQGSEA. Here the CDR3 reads CSVEGLIGGGPYNEQFF. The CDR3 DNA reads TGCAGCGTTGAAGGGCTGATAGGGGGGGGTCCTTACAATGAGCAGTTCTTC.

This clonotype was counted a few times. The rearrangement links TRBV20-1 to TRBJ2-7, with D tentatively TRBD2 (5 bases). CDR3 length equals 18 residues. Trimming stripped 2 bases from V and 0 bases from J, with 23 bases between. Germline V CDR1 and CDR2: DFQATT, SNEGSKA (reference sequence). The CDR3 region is CSARSPKITGRSSYEQYF. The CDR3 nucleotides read TGCAGTGCTAGATCTCCCAAGATCACGGGAAGGAGCTCCTACGAGCAGTACTTC.

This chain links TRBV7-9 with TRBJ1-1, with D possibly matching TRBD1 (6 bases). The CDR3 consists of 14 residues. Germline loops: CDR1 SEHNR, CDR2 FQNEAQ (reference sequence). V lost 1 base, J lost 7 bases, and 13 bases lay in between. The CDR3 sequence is CASSLVFPDSEAFF. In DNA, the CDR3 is TGTGCCAGCAGCTTAGTTTTCCCGGACAGTGAAGCTTTCTTT.

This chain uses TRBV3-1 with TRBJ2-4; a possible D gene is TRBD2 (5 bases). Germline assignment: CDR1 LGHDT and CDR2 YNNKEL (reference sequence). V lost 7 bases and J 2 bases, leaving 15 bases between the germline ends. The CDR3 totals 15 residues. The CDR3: CASTRRELSKNIQYF. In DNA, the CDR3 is TGTGCCAGCACCCGAAGGGAGCTATCCAAAAACATTCAGTACTTC. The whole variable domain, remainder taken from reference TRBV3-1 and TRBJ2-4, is DTAVSQTPKYLVTQMGNDKSIKCEQNLGHDTMYWYKQDSKKFLKIMFSYNNKELIINETVPNRFSPKSPDKAHLNLHINSLELGDSAVYFCASTRRELSKNIQYFGAGTRLSVL.

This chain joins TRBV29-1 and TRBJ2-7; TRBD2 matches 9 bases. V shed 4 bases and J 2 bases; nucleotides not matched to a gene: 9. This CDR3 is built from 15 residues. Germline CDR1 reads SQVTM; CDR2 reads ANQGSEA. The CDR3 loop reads CSVALGLAGPYEQYF. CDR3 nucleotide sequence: TGCAGCGTTGCCCTGGGGCTAGCGGGGCCCTACGAGCAGTACTTC.

The CDR3 here is CSASTGPGTEAFF. The DNA of the CDR3 is TGCAGCGCTTCGACAGGGCCGGGCACTGAAGCTTTCTTT. The chain links TRBV29-1 to TRBJ1-1; 7 nucleotides agree with TRBD1. The CDR3 contains 13 residues. Germline V gene lookup returns CDR1 SQVTM and CDR2 ANQGSEA. J was trimmed by 4 bases and V by 7 bases; bases with no gene match: 9.

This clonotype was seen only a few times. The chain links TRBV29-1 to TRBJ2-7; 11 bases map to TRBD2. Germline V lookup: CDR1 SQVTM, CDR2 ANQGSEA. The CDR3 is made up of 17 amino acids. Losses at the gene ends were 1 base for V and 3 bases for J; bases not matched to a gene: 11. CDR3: CSVEVGLAGGPYYEQYF. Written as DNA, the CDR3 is TGCAGCGTTGAAGTTGGTCTAGCGGGAGGCCCATACTACGAGCAGTACTTC.

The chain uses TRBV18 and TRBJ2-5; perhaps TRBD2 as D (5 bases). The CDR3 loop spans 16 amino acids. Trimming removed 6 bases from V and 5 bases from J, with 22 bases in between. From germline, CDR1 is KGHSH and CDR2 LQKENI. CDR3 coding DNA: TGTGCCAGCTCCCCGCAAGCGGCCCCGGCCGGGGAGACCCAGTACTTC. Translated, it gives CASSPQAAPAGETQYF.